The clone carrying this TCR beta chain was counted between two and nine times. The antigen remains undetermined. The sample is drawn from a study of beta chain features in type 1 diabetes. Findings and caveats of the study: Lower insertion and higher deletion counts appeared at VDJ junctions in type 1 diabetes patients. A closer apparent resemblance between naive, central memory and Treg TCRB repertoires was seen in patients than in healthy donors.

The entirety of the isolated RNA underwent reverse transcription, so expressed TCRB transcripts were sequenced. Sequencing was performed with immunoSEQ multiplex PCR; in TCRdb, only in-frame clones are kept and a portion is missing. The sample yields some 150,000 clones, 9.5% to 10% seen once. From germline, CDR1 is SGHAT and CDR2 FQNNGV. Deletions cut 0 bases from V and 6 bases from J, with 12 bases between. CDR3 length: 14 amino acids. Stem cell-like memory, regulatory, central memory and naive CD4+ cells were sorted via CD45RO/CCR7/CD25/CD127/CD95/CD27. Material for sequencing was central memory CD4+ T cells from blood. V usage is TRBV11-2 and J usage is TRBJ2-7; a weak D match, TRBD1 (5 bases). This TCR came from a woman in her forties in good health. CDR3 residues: CASSLDRASREQYF. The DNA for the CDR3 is TGTGCCAGCAGCTTAGACAGGGCTTCGCGCGAGCAGTACTTC. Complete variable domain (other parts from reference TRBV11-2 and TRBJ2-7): EAGVAQSPRYKIIEKRQSVAFWCNPISGHATLYWYQQILGQGPKLLIQFQNNGVVDDSQLPKDRFSAERLKGVDSTLKIQPAKLEDSAVYLCASSLDRASREQYFGPGTRLTVT.